The sequence of this TCR beta chain was determined in a study of CD8+CD57+ T cells in acquired aplastic anemia. Trimming shortened V by 10 bases and J by 1 base, and 10 bases separated the two germline ends. The germline V gene encodes CDR1 KGHDR and CDR2 SFDVKD. The CDR3 is 12 amino acids. Profiles of TCR beta VDJ and CDR3 were generated from a genomic DNA template. Each CDR3 protein gets one entry after TCRdb re-called the reads with MiXCR. The data show tens of thousands of distinct CDR3 sequences, roughly 65% seen once. This TCR derives from a human donor in good health, serving as a control. Sequencing was carried out using sorted CD4+, CD8+, or CD8+CD57+ T cells (not recorded which) from PBMCs. This chain uses TRBV24-1 with TRBJ2-7; D gene ambiguous. The CDR3 DNA is TGTGCCACGCCGTACAAATCCTACGAGCAGTACGTC. Translation gives CATPYKSYEQYV.